Sequencing of this T cell receptor beta chain was carried out in a study of regulatory T cells in long-lasting Graves disease. Study outcomes and limitations: Thyroid tissue was not studied; only peripheral blood was. Relative to new patients (approximately 1,000), persistent patients exhibited greater sharing of public clonotypes (around 3,000). There was favoring of TRBV28, TRBJ1-2 and TRBJ2-5 in persistent disease.

Concerning this clonotype: Its target is unknown.

Time point noted: persistent/refractory GD, antithyroid drugs over 5 years with positive TRAb. Extracted PBMC RNA gave rise to the TCR library. In building TCR beta libraries, iRepertoire HTBI primers were used together with Arm-PCR of CDR3 regions. TCRdb passed the multiplex PCR reads through MiXCR, listing each CDR3 protein once. This sample has roughly 500,000 distinct CDR3 sequences; roughly 21% occur once, and the top ten carry less than 9%. Germline lookup yields CDR1 SGHTA and CDR2 FQGNSA. V was clipped by 4 bases and J by 7 bases; unmatched bases: 10. The CDR3 extends over 14 amino acids. The chain couples TRBV7-2 to TRBJ2-7; 7 bases line up with TRBD2. The source is a female donor with Graves disease. The sequenced sample was peripheral blood mononuclear cells (PBMCs), obtained when the disease was refractory, from a patient treated with antithyroid drugs. The CDR3: CASSYGPSGGEQYF. The CDR3, as DNA: TGTGCCAGCAGCTACGGTCCCTCCGGGGGGGAGCAGTACTTC.